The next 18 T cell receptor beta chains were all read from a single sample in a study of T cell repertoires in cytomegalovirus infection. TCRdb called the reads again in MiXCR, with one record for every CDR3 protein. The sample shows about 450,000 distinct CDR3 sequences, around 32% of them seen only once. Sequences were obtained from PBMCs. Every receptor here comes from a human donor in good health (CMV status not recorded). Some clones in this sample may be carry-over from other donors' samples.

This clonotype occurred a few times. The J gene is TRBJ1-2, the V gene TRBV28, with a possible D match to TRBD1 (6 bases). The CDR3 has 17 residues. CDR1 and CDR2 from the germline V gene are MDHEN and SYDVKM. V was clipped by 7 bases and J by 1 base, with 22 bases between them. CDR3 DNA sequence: TGTGCCAGCACCCCACCGGACAGAAAGTCCGATAACTATGGCTACACCTTC. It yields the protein CASTPPDRKSDNYGYTF.

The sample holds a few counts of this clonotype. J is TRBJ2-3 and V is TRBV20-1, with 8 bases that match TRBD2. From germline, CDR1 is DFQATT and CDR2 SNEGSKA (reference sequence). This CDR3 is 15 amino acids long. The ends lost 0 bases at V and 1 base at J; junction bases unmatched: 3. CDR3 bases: TGCAGTGCTAGAGACGGGGGGGAGGGCACAGATACGCAGTATTTT. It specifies CSARDGGEGTDTQYF.

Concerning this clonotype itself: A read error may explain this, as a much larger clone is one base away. In nucleotides, the CDR3 is TGTGCCAGCAGTCTACGGGACGGGGTCAATCAGCCCCAGCATTTT. This sequence encodes CASSLRDGVNQPQHF. The chain employs TRBV12-3 or TRBV12-4 and TRBJ1-5; a possible D gene is TRBD1 (5 bases). The length of the CDR3 is 15 residues. Trimming took off 5 bases at V and 3 bases at J, with 14 bases between the two ends.

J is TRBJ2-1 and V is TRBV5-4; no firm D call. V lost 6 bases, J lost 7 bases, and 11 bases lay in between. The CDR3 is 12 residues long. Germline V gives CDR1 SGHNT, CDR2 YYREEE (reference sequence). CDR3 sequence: CASTSGRNEQFF. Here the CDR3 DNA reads TGTGCCAGCACCAGTGGCCGGAATGAGCAGTTCTTC.

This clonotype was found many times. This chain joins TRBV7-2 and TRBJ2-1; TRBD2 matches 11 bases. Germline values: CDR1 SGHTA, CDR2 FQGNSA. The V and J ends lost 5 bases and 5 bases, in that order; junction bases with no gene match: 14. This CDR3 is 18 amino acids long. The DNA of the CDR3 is TGTGCCAGCAGCGAGGGGGCCCTAGCGGGGGGCTATAACAATGAGCAGTTCTTC. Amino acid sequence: CASSEGALAGGYNNEQFF.

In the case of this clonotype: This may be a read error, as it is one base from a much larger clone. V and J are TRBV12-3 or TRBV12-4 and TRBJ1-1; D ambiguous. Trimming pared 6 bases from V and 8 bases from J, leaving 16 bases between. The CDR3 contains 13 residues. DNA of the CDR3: TGTGCCAGCAGCAAGATAGGACCGGGCGAAGCTTTCTTT. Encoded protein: CASSKIGPGEAFF.

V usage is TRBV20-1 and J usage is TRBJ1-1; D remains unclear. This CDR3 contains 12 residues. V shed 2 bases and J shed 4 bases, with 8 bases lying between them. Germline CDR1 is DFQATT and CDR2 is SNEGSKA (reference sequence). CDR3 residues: CSARRSSTEAFF. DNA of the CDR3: TGCAGTGCTAGAAGGTCTTCCACTGAAGCTTTCTTT.

CDR3 nucleotide sequence: TGCGCCAGCAGCTTTCGGACTAGCGGGGGACCTCTCTACGAGCAGTACTTC. Protein product: CASSFRTSGGPLYEQYF. V gene TRBV5-1 combines with J gene TRBJ2-7, with 13 bases that match TRBD2. Germline values: CDR1 SGHRS, CDR2 YFSETQ. The ends lost 2 bases at V and 3 bases at J; junction bases unmatched: 8. CDR3 size: 17 residues. Full variable domain (outside the CDR3, taken from reference TRBV5-1 and TRBJ2-7): KAGVTQTPRYLIKTRGQQVTLSCSPISGHRSVSWYQQTPGQGLQFLFEYFSETQRNKGNFPGRFSGRQFSNSRSEMNVSTLELGDSALYLCASSFRTSGGPLYEQYFGPGTRLTVT.

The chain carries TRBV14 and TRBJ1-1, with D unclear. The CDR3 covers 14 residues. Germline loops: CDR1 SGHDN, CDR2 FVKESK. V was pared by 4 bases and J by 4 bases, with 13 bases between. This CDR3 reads CASSRTLGGTEAFF. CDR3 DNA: TGTGCCAGCAGCCGCACTCTAGGCGGCACTGAAGCTTTCTTT. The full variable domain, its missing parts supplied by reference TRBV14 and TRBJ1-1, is EAGVTQFPSHSVIEKGQTVTLRCDPISGHDNLYWYRRVMGKEIKFLLHFVKESKQDESGMPNNRFLAERTGGTYSTLKVQPAELEDSGVYFCASSRTLGGTEAFFGQGTRLTVV.

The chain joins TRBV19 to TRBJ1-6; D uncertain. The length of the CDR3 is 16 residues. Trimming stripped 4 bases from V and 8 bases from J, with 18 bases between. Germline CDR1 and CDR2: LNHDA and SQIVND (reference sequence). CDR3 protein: CASSTIRTHRDSPLHF. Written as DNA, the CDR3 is TGTGCCAGTAGTACGATCCGGACCCATAGGGATTCACCCCTCCACTTT. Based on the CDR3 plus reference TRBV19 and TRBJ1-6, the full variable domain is DGGITQSPKYLFRKEGQNVTLSCEQNLNHDAMYWYRQDPGQGLRLIYYSQIVNDFQKGDIAEGYSVSREKKESFPLTVTSAQKNPTAFYLCASSTIRTHRDSPLHFGNGTRLTVT.

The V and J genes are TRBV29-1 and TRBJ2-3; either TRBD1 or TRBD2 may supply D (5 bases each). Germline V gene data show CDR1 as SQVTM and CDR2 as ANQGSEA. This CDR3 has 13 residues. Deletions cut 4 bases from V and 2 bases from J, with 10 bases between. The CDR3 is CSVVRGPTDTQYF. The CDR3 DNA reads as TGCAGCGTTGTTCGGGGCCCCACAGATACGCAGTATTTT.

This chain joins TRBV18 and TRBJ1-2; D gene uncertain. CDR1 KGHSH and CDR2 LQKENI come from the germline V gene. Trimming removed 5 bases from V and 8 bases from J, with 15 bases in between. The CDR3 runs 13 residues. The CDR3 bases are TGTGCCAGCTCATTACCTGACCTGGGAGGCTACACCTTC. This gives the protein CASSLPDLGGYTF. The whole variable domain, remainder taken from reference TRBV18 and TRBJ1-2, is NAGVMQNPRHLVRRRGQEARLRCSPMKGHSHVYWYRQLPEEGLKFMVYLQKENIIDESGMPKERFSAEFPKEGPSILRIQQVVRGDSAAYFCASSLPDLGGYTFGSGTRLTVV.

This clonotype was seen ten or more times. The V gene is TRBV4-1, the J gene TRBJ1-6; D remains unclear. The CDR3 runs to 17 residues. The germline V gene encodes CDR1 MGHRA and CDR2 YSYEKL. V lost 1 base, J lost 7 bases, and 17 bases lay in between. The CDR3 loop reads CASSQGGLDDGNSPLHF. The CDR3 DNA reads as TGCGCCAGCAGCCAAGGGGGTCTGGACGATGGGAATTCACCCCTCCACTTT.

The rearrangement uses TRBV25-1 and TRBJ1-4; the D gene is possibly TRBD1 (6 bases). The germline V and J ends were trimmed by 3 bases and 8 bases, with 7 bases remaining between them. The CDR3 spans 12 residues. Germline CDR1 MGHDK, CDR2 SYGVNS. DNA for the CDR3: TGTGCCAGCAGTGATCAGGGGGAAAAACTGTTTTTT. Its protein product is CASSDQGEKLFF.

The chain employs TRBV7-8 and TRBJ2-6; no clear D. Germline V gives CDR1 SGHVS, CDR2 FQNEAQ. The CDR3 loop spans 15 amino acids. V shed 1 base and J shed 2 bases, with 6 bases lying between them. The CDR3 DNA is TGTGCCAGCAGCTTAGGTCAGGCTGGGGCCAACGTCCTGACTTTC. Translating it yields CASSLGQAGANVLTF.

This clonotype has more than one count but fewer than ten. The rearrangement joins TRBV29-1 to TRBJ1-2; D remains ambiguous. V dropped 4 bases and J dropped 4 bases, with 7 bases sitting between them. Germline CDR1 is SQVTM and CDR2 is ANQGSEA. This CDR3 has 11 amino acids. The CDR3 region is CSVGAGYGYTF. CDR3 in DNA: TGCAGCGTTGGGGCAGGCTATGGCTACACCTTC.

CDR3 in DNA: TGTGCCAGCAGCCAAGTGGGTAATCAGCCCCAGCATTTT. As protein: CASSQVGNQPQHF. The V call is TRBV14, the J call TRBJ1-5; D uncertain. Looked up from germline, CDR1 is SGHDN and CDR2 is FVKESK. The CDR3 loop spans 13 amino acids. The V gene lost 1 base and the J gene lost 4 bases, with 5 bases spanning the gap.

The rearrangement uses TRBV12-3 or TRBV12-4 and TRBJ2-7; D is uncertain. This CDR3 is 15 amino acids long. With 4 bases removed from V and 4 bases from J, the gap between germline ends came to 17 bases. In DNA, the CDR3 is TGTGCCAGCAGTTCAGAGGTTACGGCTAGGTACGAGCAGTACTTC. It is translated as CASSSEVTARYEQYF.